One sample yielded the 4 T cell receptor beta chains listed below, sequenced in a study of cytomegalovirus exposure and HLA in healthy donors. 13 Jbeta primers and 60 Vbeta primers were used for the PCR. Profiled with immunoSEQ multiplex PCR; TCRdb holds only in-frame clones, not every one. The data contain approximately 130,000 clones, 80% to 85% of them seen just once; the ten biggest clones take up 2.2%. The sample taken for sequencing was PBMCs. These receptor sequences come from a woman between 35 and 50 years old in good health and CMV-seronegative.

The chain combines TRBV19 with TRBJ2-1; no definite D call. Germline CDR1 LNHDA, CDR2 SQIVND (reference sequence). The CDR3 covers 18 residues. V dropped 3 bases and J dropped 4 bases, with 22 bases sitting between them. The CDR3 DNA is TGTGCCAGTAGTATGTCGTGGTTGGGCCCCCCCTCATACAATGAGCAGTTCTTC. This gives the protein CASSMSWLGPPSYNEQFF. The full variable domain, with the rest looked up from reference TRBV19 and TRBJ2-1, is DGGITQSPKYLFRKEGQNVTLSCEQNLNHDAMYWYRQDPGQGLRLIYYSQIVNDFQKGDIAEGYSVSREKKESFPLTVTSAQKNPTAFYLCASSMSWLGPPSYNEQFFGPGTRLTVL.

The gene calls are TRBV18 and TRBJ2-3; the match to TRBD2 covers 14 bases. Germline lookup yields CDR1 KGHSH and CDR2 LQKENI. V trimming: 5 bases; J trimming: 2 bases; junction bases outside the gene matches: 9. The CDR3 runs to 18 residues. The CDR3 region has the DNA TGTGCCAGCTCATCCGGGACTAGCGGGAGCCGGTACACAGATACGCAGTATTTT. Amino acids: CASSSGTSGSRYTDTQYF.

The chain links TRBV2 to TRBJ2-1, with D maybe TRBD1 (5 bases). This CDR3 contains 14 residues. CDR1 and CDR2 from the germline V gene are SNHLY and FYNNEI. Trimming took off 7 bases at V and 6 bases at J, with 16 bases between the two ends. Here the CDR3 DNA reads TGTGCCAGCACGTGGCAGGGTTGGATCAATGAGCAGTTCTTC. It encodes CASTWQGWINEQFF.

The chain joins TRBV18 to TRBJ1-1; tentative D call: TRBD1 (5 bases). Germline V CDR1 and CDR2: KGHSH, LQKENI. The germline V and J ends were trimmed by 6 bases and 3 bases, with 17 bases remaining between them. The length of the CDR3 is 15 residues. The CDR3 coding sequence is TGTGCCAGCTCGGCTAATACAGGTGCGTACACTGAAGCTTTCTTT. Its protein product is CASSANTGAYTEAFF.